The 28 T cell receptor beta chains given below trace back to one sample, sequenced in a study of Graves' ophthalmopathy and Graves' hyperthyroidism. RNA transcripts were the template, and TCR beta CDR3 regions were amplified from them. HTBI primers served in a first-round RT-PCR, which a second-round multiplex PCR followed. TCRdb processed the multiplex PCR reads anew with MiXCR; each CDR3 protein has one entry. Of 600,000 to 650,000 distinct CDR3 sequences in the sample, about 20% were seen once. The sequencing input was peripheral blood. These receptors came from a woman aged 18-29 years with stable Graves' hyperthyroidism. Some clones in this sample may be carry-over from other donors' samples.

The table lists this clonotype with many counts. CDR3 sequence reads: CASSVYGTDSGSNQPQHF. CDR3 in DNA: TGTGCCAGCAGCGTATACGGGACAGACTCCGGGAGCAATCAGCCCCAGCATTTT. The J gene is TRBJ1-5, the V gene TRBV6-2 or TRBV6-3, with TRBD1 identical over 7 bases. The CDR3 extends over 18 amino acids. The germline gives CDR1 MNHEY, CDR2 SVGEGT. Trimming removed 6 bases from V and 1 base from J; junction bases left unmatched: 15.

This clonotype appeared many times. The V call is TRBV5-4, the J call TRBJ1-1, with a weak D call TRBD1 (5 bases). The CDR3 loop spans 15 amino acids. In germline, CDR1 is SGHNT, CDR2 YYREEE (reference sequence). Trimming removed 3 bases from V and 5 bases from J, with 17 bases in between. In DNA, the CDR3 is TGTGCCAGCAGCTGGGGGACCGGGCAGGTTACTGAAGCTTTCTTT. It codes for CASSWGTGQVTEAFF.

This clonotype showed up many times. V and J are TRBV6-1 and TRBJ1-2, with D maybe TRBD1 (5 bases). Germline loops: CDR1 MNHNS, CDR2 SASEGT. The CDR3 is 15 amino acids. V gave up 5 bases and J gave up 8 bases, with 21 bases separating them. This chain's CDR3 is CASSTLPGTGVGYTF. CDR3 sequence (DNA): TGTGCCAGCAGTACCTTACCAGGGACCGGAGTGGGCTACACCTTC.

V and J are TRBV13 and TRBJ1-5; 9 bases are shared with TRBD1. The CDR3 consists of 14 residues. J lost 5 bases, V lost 5 bases, and 4 bases had no gene match. In germline, CDR1 is PRHDT, CDR2 FYEKMQ (reference sequence). The CDR3 protein is CASSPQGADQPQHF. In DNA, the CDR3 is TGTGCCAGCAGCCCACAGGGGGCTGATCAGCCCCAGCATTTT.

V and J are TRBV10-3 and TRBJ1-3; D not resolved. V lost 11 bases to trimming and J lost 3 bases, with 14 bases between them. From germline, CDR1 is ENHRY and CDR2 SYGVKD. CDR3 length equals 13 residues. The CDR3 nucleotides read TGTGCCTCCTACGGGCAAAATGGAAACACCATATATTTT. It translates to CASYGQNGNTIYF.

This clonotype was recorded many times. This chain uses TRBV28 with TRBJ1-3; 12 nucleotides match TRBD1. CDR1 MDHEN and CDR2 SYDVKM come from the germline V gene. V lost 4 bases and J lost 4; bases outside the gene matches: 2. This CDR3 region has 15 residues. The DNA for the CDR3 is TGTGCCAGCAGTTCAGGGACAGGGGGCGGAAACACCATATATTTT. Translation gives CASSSGTGGGNTIYF.

This clonotype was counted ten times or more. The genes are TRBV28 and TRBJ2-7, with a tentative D call TRBD1 (6 bases). The CDR3 spans 15 residues. Looked up from germline, CDR1 is MDHEN and CDR2 is SYDVKM. V was clipped by 2 bases and J by 5 bases, with 16 bases between them. This CDR3 is CASSLRDTYAHEQYF. The DNA for the CDR3 is TGTGCCAGCAGTTTAAGGGACACGTATGCACACGAGCAGTACTTC.

This clonotype appeared many times. The chain employs TRBV2 and TRBJ1-1; no reliable D call. Deletions cut 8 bases from V and 0 bases from J, with 10 bases between. CDR3 length equals 13 residues. CDR1 is SNHLY and CDR2 is FYNNEI in the germline V gene. The CDR3, as DNA: TGTGCCAGCCTGGGCAATTTGAACACTGAAGCTTTCTTT. Translating it yields CASLGNLNTEAFF. Complete variable domain (other parts from reference TRBV2 and TRBJ1-1): EPEVTQTPSHQVTQMGQEVILRCVPISNHLYFYWYRQILGQKVEFLVSFYNNEISEKSEIFDDQFSVERPDGSNFTLKIRSTKLEDSAMYFCASLGNLNTEAFFGQGTRLTVV.

This chain joins TRBV3-1 and TRBJ1-5, with D maybe TRBD1 (6 bases). Germline values: CDR1 LGHDT, CDR2 YNNKEL (reference sequence). Trimming cost V 5 bases and J 3 bases, with 11 bases left between them. This CDR3 is 14 amino acids long. In DNA form, the CDR3 reads TGTGCCAGCAGCTCGGACAGTTTCAATCAGCCCCAGCATTTT. It codes for CASSSDSFNQPQHF.

This clonotype was seen many times. The CDR3 sequence is CASSSIRVMVQETQYF. CDR3 bases: TGTGCCAGCAGCTCCATCAGGGTAATGGTGCAAGAGACCCAGTACTTC. The chain has TRBV11-2 and TRBJ2-5; a possible D gene is TRBD1 (5 bases). CDR3 length: 16 amino acids. Germline V gene data show CDR1 as SGHAT and CDR2 as FQNNGV. Between the trimmed V and J ends, which lost 4 bases and 2 bases, there was a span of 17 bases.

A few counts support this clonotype. The V and J genes are TRBV27 and TRBJ2-5; maybe TRBD1 (6 bases). CDR1 and CDR2 (germline): MNHEY, SMNVEV (reference sequence). Trimming left V 3 bases short and J 5 bases short, with 16 bases between. The CDR3 is 15 residues long. CDR3 region: CASSFPRGRKETQYF. The CDR3 DNA follows: TGTGCCAGCAGTTTCCCCAGGGGACGCAAGGAGACCCAGTACTTC.

This clonotype came up many times. This sequence joins TRBV27 and TRBJ2-7, with TRBD2 matching 7 bases. CDR1 is MNHEY, CDR2 SMNVEV, per germline (reference sequence). This CDR3 contains 16 residues. The V gene end was trimmed by 6 bases and the J gene end by 2 bases; junction bases not matched to a gene: 13. The CDR3 nucleotides read TGTGCCAGCAGCACGAGCTGGACTAGTCTCACCTACGAGCAGTACTTC. Translation gives CASSTSWTSLTYEQYF.

The sample holds a few counts of this clonotype. This rearrangement joins TRBV6-2 or TRBV6-3 to TRBJ1-5, with D perhaps matching TRBD1 (5 bases). The V end lost 5 bases, the J end lost 2 bases, and 13 bases lay between the germline ends. The germline V gene encodes CDR1 MNHEY and CDR2 SVGEGT. The CDR3 covers 15 residues. This CDR3 reads CASSISGRRNQPQHF. Here the CDR3 DNA reads TGTGCCAGCAGTATTTCGGGACGGCGCAATCAGCCCCAGCATTTT.

This clonotype was counted many times. This rearrangement joins TRBV12-3 or TRBV12-4 to TRBJ1-1; D possibly corresponds to TRBD1 (6 bases). V lost 8 bases and J 4 bases, leaving 17 bases between the germline ends. CDR3 length: 14 residues. The CDR3 protein is CASAKQGWGTEAFF. CDR3 DNA sequence: TGTGCCAGCGCTAAACAGGGATGGGGCACTGAAGCTTTCTTT.

The chain couples TRBV18 to TRBJ1-1, with D possibly matching TRBD1 (5 bases). The CDR3 is made up of 16 amino acids. V was trimmed by 3 bases and J by 1 base, leaving 15 bases between them. Germline values: CDR1 KGHSH, CDR2 LQKENI. The CDR3 spells CASSPLPGGANTEAFF. The CDR3 DNA follows: TGTGCCAGCTCACCTCTTCCGGGGGGTGCGAACACTGAAGCTTTCTTT.

This clonotype has a count of ten or more. The chain combines TRBV6-2 or TRBV6-3 with TRBJ2-2; 9 nucleotides agree with TRBD2. The germline V gene encodes CDR1 MNHEY and CDR2 SVGEGT. J was trimmed by 5 bases and V by 6 bases; bases with no gene match: 13. The CDR3 runs 17 residues. This CDR3 reads CASRLFHSGRSTGELFF. CDR3 coding DNA: TGTGCCAGCAGACTGTTTCATAGCGGGAGATCGACCGGGGAGCTGTTTTTT.

The chain has TRBV4-3 and TRBJ1-1, with TRBD1 as a possible D gene (5 bases). The length of the CDR3 is 16 residues. Germline CDR1 LGHNA, CDR2 YSLEER. V lost 0 bases and J 0 bases, leaving 11 bases between the germline ends. CDR3 amino acids: CASSQDRGSLNTEAFF. The CDR3 DNA reads as TGCGCCAGCAGCCAAGATCGGGGCAGTTTGAACACTGAAGCTTTCTTT.

This clonotype was found many times. The chain carries TRBV5-1 and TRBJ1-2; TRBD1 is a possible D gene (5 bases). The V end was cut by 3 bases, the J end by 6 bases, with 9 bases between. This CDR3 comprises 12 residues. The germline gives CDR1 SGHRS, CDR2 YFSETQ. The CDR3, as DNA: TGCGCCAGCAGCTCGACAGCGGATGGCTACACCTTC. Amino acids: CASSSTADGYTF.

This clonotype was counted at least ten times. V and J are TRBV25-1 and TRBJ1-6, with D tentatively TRBD1 (5 bases). V lost 3 bases, J lost 2 bases, and 14 bases lay in between. The CDR3 runs to 17 residues. CDR1 is MGHDK, CDR2 SYGVNS, per germline. Here the CDR3 DNA reads TGTGCCAGCAGTGATTGGGCGGGGCCCACCTATAATTCACCCCTCCACTTT. Its protein is CASSDWAGPTYNSPLHF.

This clonotype came up many times. The V and J genes are TRBV12-3 or TRBV12-4 and TRBJ2-5; D remains ambiguous. The CDR3 totals 13 residues. Between the trimmed V and J ends, which lost 7 bases and 9 bases, there was a span of 18 bases. In nucleotides, the CDR3 is TGTGCCAGCACCCGAGGCGCCCAGGAGCCCCAGTACTTC. Amino acid sequence: CASTRGAQEPQYF.

Many counts were recorded for this clonotype. The chain links TRBV15 to TRBJ2-2; the match to TRBD1 covers 8 bases. This CDR3 is built from 16 residues. After removal of 4 bases from V and 6 bases from J, the junction contained 10 bases not matched to a gene. In germline, CDR1 is LNHNV, CDR2 YYDKDF (reference sequence). CDR3 nucleotide sequence: TGTGCCACCAGCACCATGCGGACAGGGAATTCCGGGGAGCTGTTTTTT. Protein sequence: CATSTMRTGNSGELFF. The full variable domain, in which reference TRBV15 and TRBJ2-2 provide the parts outside the CDR3, is DAMVIQNPRYQVTQFGKPVTLSCSQTLNHNVMYWYQQKSSQAPKLLFHYYDKDFNNEADTPDNFQSRRPNTSFCFLDIRSPGLGDTAMYLCATSTMRTGNSGELFFGEGSRLTVL.

This clonotype was detected ten times or more. This rearrangement joins TRBV6-1 to TRBJ1-5, with 7 bases that match TRBD1. The V and J ends lost 4 bases and 5 bases, in that order; junction bases with no gene match: 2. This CDR3 is 13 amino acids long. Germline CDR1 is MNHNS and CDR2 is SASEGT. CDR3 nucleotides: TGTGCCAGCAGTGGGGACAGTGATCAGCCCCAGCATTTT. Encoded protein: CASSGDSDQPQHF.

This clonotype was counted ten times or more. The rearrangement links TRBV6-1 to TRBJ2-7; unclear D gene. The CDR3 is made up of 16 amino acids. Germline V gene data show CDR1 as MNHNS and CDR2 as SASEGT. V was clipped by 0 bases and J by 5 bases, with 17 bases between them. The CDR3 protein is CASSEAFLGFLDEQYF. CDR3 nucleotide sequence: TGTGCCAGCAGTGAAGCGTTTTTGGGTTTTCTGGACGAGCAGTACTTC.

The CDR3: CASSLWRGPPYNEQFF. The CDR3, as DNA: TGTGCCAGCAGTTTATGGCGGGGCCCCCCATACAATGAGCAGTTCTTC. The chain is built from TRBV12-3 or TRBV12-4 and TRBJ2-1, with D tentatively TRBD2 (6 bases). The CDR3 has 16 residues. V dropped 2 bases and J dropped 4 bases, with 15 bases sitting between them.

This clonotype was picked up a small number of times. The V gene is TRBV28, the J gene TRBJ1-1; D is undetermined. Germline V gene sequence: CDR1 MDHEN, CDR2 SYDVKM. Trimming stripped 5 bases from V and 4 bases from J, with 11 bases between. This CDR3 has 13 amino acids. CDR3 protein: CASSLEGITEAFF. The CDR3 DNA is TGTGCCAGCAGTCTCGAAGGAATCACTGAAGCTTTCTTT.

The sample holds many counts of this clonotype. The genes are TRBV11-2 and TRBJ1-2; tentatively, D is TRBD1 (5 bases). V lost 1 base to trimming and J lost 2 bases, with 11 bases between them. The CDR3 covers 15 residues. From germline, CDR1 is SGHAT and CDR2 FQNNGV. The CDR3 region is CASSLGDSWNYGYTF. CDR3 DNA sequence: TGTGCCAGCAGCTTAGGAGACAGCTGGAACTATGGCTACACCTTC.

Many counts were recorded for this clonotype. V is TRBV6-1 and J is TRBJ2-7, with D perhaps TRBD2 (5 bases). From germline, CDR1 is MNHNS and CDR2 SASEGT. V gave up 5 bases and J gave up 5 bases, with 16 bases separating them. The CDR3 totals 14 residues. CDR3 nucleotide sequence: TGTGCCAGCAGTAGTAGCGTAGGTTTAGACGAGCAGTACTTC. Protein sequence: CASSSSVGLDEQYF.

Only a few counts were recorded for this clonotype. An end of the junction differs from the germline gene, which may be a read error. V usage is TRBV11-2 and J usage is TRBJ2-4; 9 nucleotides match TRBD1. Germline loops: CDR1 SGHAT, CDR2 FQNNGV. The CDR3 is made up of 15 amino acids. The CDR3 DNA is TGTGCCAGCAGCTCGCTACAGGGGGCGCGAAACATTAAGTACTTC. Its translation: CASSSLQGARNIKYF.